Sequencing of this T cell receptor (beta chain) was carried out in a study of post-analysis software for immune sequencing data. Background on the study: The cohort encompassed relapsing-remitting, secondary progressive and progressive-relapsing multiple sclerosis disease courses.

General study findings and limits: In patients, five or six TRBV segments were more frequent than in controls, with TRBV5-6, TRBV5-1 and TRBV20-1 among them.

The CDR3 is 14 residues long. V lost 0 bases, J lost 7 bases, and 9 bases lay in between. Germline values: CDR1 LGHDT, CDR2 YNNKEL (reference sequence). This clonotype was observed once. Its target is not known. Each TCR beta cDNA library carried unique molecular identifiers. TCRdb itself ran the PCR reads through MiXCR, one entry per CDR3 protein. The sample carries hundreds of thousands of distinct CDR3 sequences, around 40% recorded once. The chain joins TRBV3-1 to TRBJ2-2; the D gene is possibly TRBD2 (5 bases). This clonotype was sampled from a girl aged 5 to 17 with multiple sclerosis. The sequenced sample consisted of blood. CDR3: CASSQDLGGGELFF. DNA for the CDR3: TGTGCCAGCAGCCAAGATCTAGGAGGCGGGGAGCTGTTTTTT.